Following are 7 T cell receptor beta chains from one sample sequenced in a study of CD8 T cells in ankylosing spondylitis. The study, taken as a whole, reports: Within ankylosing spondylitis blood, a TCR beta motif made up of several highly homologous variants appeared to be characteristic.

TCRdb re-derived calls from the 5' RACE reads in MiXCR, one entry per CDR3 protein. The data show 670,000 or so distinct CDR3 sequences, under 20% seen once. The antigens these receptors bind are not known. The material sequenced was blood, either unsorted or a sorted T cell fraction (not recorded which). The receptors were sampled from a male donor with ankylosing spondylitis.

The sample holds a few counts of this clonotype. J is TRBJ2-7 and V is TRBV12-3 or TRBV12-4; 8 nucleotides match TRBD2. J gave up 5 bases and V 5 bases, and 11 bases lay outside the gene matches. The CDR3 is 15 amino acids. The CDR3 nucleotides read TGTGCCAGCAGTGCGCCTCGGGAGGGCCGGGACGAGCAGTACTTC. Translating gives CASSAPREGRDEQYF.

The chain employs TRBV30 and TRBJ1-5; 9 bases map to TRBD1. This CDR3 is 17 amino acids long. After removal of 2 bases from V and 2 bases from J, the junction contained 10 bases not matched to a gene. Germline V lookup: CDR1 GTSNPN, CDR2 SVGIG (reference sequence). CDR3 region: CAWSPRDRVMRNQPQHF. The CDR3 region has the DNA TGTGCCTGGAGTCCTAGGGACAGGGTTATGCGCAATCAGCCCCAGCATTTT.

CDR3 amino acids: CSASRLAGGSNTGELFF. CDR3 bases: TGCAGTGCTAGCAGACTAGCGGGAGGCAGTAACACCGGGGAGCTGTTTTTT. The gene calls are TRBV20-1 and TRBJ2-2; 13 nucleotides line up with TRBD2. Germline CDR1 reads DFQATT; CDR2 reads SNEGSKA (reference sequence). V was clipped by 3 bases and J by 2 bases; unmatched bases: 6. This CDR3 comprises 17 residues.

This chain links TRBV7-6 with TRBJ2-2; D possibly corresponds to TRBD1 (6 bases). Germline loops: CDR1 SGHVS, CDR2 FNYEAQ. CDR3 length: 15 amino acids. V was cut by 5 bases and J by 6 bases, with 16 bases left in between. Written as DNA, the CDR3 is TGTGCCAGCAGCCCCCCCCAGGGGAAGTCCGGGGAGCTGTTTTTT. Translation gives CASSPPQGKSGELFF.

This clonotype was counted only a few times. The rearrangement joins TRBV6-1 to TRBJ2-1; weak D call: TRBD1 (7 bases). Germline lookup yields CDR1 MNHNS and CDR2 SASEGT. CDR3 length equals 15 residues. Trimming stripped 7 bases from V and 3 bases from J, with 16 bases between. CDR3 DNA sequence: TGTGCCAGCATAGGAGGGGGCTTGGGCTACAATGAGCAGTTCTTC. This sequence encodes CASIGGGLGYNEQFF.

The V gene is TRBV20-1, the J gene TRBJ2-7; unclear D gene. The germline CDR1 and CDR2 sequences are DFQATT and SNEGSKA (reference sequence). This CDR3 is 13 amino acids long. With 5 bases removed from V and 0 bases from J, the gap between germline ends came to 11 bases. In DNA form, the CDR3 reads TGCAGTGCTGACGGACGGAGCTCCTACGAGCAGTACTTC. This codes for CSADGRSSYEQYF.

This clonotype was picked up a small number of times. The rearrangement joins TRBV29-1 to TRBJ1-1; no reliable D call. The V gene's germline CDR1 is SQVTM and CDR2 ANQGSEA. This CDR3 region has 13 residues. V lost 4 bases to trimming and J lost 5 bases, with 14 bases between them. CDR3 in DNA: TGCAGCGTTGTGGGGAGGCCCTCTACTGAAGCTTTCTTT. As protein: CSVVGRPSTEAFF.